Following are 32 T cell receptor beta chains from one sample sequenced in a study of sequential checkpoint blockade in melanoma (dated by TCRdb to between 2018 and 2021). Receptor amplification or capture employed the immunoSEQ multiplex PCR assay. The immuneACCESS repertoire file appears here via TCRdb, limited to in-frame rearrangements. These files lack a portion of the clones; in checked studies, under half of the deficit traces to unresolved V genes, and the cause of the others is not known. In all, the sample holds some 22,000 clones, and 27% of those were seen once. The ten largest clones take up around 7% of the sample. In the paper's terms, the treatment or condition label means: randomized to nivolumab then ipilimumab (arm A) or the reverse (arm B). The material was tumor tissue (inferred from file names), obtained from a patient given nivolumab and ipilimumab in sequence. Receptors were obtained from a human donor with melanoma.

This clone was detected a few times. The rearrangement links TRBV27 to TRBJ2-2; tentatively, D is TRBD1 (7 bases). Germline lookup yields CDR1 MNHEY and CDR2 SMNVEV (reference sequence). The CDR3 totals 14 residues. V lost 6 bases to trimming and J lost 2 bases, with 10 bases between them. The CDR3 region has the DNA TGTGCCAGCAGACAGGGGACTAACACCGGGGAGCTGTTTTTT. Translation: CASRQGTNTGELFF.

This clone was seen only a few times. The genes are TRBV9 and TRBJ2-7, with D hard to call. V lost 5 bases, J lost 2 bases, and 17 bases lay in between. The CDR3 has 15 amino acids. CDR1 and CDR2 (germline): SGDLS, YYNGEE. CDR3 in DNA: TGTGCCAGCAGTGAAGTGGCCTCCCTGCCCTACGAGCAGTACTTC. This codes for CASSEVASLPYEQYF.

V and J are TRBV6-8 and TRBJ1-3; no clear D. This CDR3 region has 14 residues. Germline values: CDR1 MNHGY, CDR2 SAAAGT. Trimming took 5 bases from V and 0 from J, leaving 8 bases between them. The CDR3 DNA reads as TGTGCCAGCAGTGAGATCCTCTCTGGAAACACCATATATTTT. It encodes CASSEILSGNTIYF.

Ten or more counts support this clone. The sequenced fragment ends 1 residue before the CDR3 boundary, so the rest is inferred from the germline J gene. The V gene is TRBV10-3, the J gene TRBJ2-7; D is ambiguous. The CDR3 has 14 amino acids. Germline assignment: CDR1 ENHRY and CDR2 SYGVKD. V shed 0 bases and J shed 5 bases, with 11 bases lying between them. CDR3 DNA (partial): TGTGCCATCAGTGAGTCGAACAGCGTCCACGAGCAGTAC. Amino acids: CAISESNSVHEQY. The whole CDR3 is CAISESNSVHEQYF.

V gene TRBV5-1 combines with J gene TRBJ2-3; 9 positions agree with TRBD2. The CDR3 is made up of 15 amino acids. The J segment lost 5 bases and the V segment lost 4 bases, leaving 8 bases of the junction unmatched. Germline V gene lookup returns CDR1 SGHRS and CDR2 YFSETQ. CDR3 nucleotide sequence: TGCGCCAGCAGCCCGATTAGCGGGGGAGGAGATACGCAGTATTTT. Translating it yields CASSPISGGGDTQYF.

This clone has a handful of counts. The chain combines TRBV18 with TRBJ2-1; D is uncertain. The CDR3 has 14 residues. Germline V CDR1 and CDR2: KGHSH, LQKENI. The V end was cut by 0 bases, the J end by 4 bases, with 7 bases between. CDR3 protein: CASSPPANYNEQFF. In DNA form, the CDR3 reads TGTGCCAGCTCACCACCGGCGAATTACAATGAGCAGTTCTTC.

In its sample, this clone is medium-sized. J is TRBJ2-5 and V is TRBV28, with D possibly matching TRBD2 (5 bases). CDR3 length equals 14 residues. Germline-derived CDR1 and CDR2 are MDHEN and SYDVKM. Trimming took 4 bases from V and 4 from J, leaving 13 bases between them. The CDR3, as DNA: TGTGCCAGCAGTTCCCGCCTTCGGGGAGAGACCCAGTACTTC. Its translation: CASSSRLRGETQYF.

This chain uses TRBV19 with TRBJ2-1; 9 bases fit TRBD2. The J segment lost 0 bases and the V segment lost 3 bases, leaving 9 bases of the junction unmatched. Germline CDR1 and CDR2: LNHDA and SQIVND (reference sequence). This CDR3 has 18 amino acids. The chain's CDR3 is CASSIHPSGAASYNEQFF. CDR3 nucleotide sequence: TGTGCCAGTAGTATTCACCCTAGCGGGGCGGCCTCCTACAATGAGCAGTTCTTC.

The CDR3 sequence: CASSLEFSGTHQETQYF. In DNA, the CDR3 is TGTGCCAGCAGCTTGGAATTTAGCGGGACCCACCAAGAGACCCAGTACTTC. This chain joins TRBV7-7 and TRBJ2-5; 8 nucleotides align to TRBD2. This CDR3 has 17 amino acids. Trimming removed 3 bases from V and 0 bases from J; junction bases left unmatched: 9. The V gene's germline CDR1 is SSHAT and CDR2 FNYEAQ (reference sequence).

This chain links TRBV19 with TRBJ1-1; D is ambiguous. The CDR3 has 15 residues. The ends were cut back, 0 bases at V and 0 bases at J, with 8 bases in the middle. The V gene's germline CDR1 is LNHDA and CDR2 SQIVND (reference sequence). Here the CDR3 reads CASSIDRSMNTEAFF. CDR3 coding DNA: TGTGCCAGTAGTATAGACCGGAGCATGAACACTGAAGCTTTCTTT.

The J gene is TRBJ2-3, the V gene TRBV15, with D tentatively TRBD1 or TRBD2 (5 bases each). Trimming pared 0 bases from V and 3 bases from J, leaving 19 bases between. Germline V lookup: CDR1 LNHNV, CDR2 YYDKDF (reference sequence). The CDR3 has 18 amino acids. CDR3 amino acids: CATSRDTGLTEDTDTQYF. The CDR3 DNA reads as TGTGCCACCAGCAGAGATACGGGGCTCACGGAAGATACAGATACGCAGTATTTT.

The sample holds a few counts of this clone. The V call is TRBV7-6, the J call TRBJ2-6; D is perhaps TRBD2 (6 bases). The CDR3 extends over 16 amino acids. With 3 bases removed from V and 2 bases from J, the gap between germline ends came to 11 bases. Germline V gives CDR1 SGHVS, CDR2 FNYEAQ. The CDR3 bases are TGTGCCAGCAGCTTTCGGGGGATAACTGGGGCCAACGTCCTGACTTTC. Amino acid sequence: CASSFRGITGANVLTF.

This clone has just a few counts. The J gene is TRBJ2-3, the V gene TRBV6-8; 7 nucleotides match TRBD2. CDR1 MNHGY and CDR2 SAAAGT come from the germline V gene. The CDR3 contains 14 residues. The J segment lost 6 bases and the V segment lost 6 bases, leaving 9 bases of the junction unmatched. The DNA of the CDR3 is TGTGCCAGCAGCCCGAGACGGGGGGTGGATACGCAGTATTTT. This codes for CASSPRRGVDTQYF.

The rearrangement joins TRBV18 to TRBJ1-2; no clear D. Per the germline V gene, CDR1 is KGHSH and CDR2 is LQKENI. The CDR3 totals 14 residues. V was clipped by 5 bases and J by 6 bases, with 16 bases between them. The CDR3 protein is CASSTSTRDHGYTF. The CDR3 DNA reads TGTGCCAGCTCAACTTCGACAAGGGATCATGGCTACACCTTC.

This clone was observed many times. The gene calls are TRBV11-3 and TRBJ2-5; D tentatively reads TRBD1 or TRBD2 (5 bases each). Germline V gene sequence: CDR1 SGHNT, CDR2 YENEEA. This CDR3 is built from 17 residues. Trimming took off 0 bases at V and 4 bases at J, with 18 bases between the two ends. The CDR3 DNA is TGTGCCAGCAGCTTAGATTCATTTAGGGCTGGGGGAGAGACCCAGTACTTC. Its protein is CASSLDSFRAGGETQYF.

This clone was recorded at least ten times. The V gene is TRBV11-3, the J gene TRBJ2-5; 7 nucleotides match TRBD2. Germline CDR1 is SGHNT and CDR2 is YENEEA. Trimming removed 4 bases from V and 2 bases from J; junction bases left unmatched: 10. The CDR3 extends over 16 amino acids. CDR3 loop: CASSSLGGSGQETQYF. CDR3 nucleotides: TGTGCCAGCAGCTCCCTGGGGGGGAGCGGACAAGAGACCCAGTACTTC.

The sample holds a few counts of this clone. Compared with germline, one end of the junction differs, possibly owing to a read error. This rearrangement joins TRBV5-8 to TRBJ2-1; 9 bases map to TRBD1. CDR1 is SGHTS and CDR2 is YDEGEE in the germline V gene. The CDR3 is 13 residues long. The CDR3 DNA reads TGTGCTAGCAGCTCTGGACAGGGGAATGAGCAGTTCTTC. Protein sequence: CASSSGQGNEQFF. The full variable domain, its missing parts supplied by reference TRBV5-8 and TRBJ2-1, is EAGVTQSPTHLIKTRGQQATLRCSPISGHTSVYWYQQALGLGLQFLLWYDEGEERNRGNFPPRFSGRQFPNYSSELNVNALELEDSALYLCASSSGQGNEQFFGPGTRLTVL.

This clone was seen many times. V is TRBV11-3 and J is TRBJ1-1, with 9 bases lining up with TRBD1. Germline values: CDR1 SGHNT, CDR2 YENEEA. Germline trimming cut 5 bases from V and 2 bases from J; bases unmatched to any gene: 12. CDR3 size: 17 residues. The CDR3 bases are TGTGCCAGCAGCACGACCGGGACAGGGAGGCCTAACACTGAAGCTTTCTTT. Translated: CASSTTGTGRPNTEAFF.

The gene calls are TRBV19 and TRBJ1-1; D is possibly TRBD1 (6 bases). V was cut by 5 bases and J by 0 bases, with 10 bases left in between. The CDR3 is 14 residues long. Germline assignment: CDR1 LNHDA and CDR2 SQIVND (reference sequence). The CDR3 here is CASSPQGMNTEAFF. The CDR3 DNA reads TGTGCCAGTAGTCCACAGGGAATGAACACTGAAGCTTTCTTT. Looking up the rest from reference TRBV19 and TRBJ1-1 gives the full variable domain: DGGITQSPKYLFRKEGQNVTLSCEQNLNHDAMYWYRQDPGQGLRLIYYSQIVNDFQKGDIAEGYSVSREKKESFPLTVTSAQKNPTAFYLCASSPQGMNTEAFFGQGTRLTVV.

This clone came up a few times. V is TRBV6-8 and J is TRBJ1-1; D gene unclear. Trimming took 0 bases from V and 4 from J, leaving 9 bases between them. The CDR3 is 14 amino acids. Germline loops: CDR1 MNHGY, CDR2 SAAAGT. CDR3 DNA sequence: TGTGCCAGCAGTTACTCTCGTTCCCGCACTGAAGCTTTCTTT. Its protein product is CASSYSRSRTEAFF.

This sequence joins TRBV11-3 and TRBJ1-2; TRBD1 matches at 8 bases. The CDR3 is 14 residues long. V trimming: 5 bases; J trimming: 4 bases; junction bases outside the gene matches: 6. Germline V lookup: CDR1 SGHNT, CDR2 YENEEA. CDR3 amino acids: CASSLDRASYGYTF. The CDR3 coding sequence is TGTGCCAGCAGCCTGGACAGGGCCAGCTATGGCTACACCTTC.

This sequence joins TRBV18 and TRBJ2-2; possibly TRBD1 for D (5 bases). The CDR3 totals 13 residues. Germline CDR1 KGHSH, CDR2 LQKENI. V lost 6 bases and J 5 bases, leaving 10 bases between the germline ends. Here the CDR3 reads CASSSTETGELFF. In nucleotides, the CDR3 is TGTGCCAGCTCGTCGACAGAAACCGGGGAGCTGTTTTTT. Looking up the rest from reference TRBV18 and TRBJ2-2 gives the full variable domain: NAGVMQNPRHLVRRRGQEARLRCSPMKGHSHVYWYRQLPEEGLKFMVYLQKENIIDESGMPKERFSAEFPKEGPSILRIQQVVRGDSAAYFCASSSTETGELFFGEGSRLTVL.

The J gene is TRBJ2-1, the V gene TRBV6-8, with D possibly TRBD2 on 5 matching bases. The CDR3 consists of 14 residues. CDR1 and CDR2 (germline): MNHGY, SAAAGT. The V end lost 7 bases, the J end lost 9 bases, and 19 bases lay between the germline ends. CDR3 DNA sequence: TGTGCCAGCACACACGGGGAACTAACTGGTGAGCAGTTCTTC. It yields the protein CASTHGELTGEQFF.

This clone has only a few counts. The CDR3: CASSPDRARTETQYF. CDR3 DNA: TGTGCCAGCAGCCCGGACAGGGCACGTACAGAGACCCAGTACTTC. The V and J genes are TRBV7-7 and TRBJ2-5, with TRBD1 matching over 8 bases. The CDR3 contains 15 residues. The ends lost 5 bases at V and 4 bases at J; junction bases unmatched: 9. The germline V gene has CDR1 SSHAT and CDR2 FNYEAQ (reference sequence).

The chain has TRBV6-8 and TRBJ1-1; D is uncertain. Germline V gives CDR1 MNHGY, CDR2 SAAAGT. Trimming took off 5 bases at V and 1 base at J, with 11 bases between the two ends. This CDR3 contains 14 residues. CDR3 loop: CASSPLGANTEAFF. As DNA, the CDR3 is TGTGCCAGCAGTCCCCTCGGAGCGAACACTGAAGCTTTCTTT.

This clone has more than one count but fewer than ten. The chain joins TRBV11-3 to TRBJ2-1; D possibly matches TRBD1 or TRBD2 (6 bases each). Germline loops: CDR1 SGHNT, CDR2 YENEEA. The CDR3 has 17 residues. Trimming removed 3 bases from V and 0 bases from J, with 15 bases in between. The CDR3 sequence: CASSFGGGIGSYNEQFF. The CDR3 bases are TGTGCCAGCAGCTTCGGAGGGGGGATAGGCTCCTACAATGAGCAGTTCTTC.

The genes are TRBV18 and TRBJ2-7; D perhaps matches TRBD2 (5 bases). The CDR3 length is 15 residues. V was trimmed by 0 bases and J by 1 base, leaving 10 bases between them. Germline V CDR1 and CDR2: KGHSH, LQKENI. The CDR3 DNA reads TGTGCCAGCTCACCACCGAAATCGGGGTCCTACGAGCAGTACTTC. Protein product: CASSPPKSGSYEQYF.

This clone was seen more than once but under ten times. The CDR3 loop is CASSLRDMDYDWKQYF. The CDR3 region has the DNA TGTGCCAGCAGCCTACGGGACATGGACTACGATTGGAAGCAGTACTTC. The chain links TRBV11-3 to TRBJ2-7; D possibly matches TRBD1 or TRBD2 (6 bases each). CDR1 is SGHNT, CDR2 YENEEA, per germline. This CDR3 contains 16 residues. Trimming pared 5 bases from V and 8 bases from J, leaving 25 bases between.

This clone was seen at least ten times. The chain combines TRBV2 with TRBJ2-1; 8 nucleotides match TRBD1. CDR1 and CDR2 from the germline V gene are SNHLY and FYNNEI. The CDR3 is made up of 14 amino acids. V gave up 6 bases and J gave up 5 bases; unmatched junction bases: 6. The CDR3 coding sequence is TGTGCCAGCAGGGGAACGGACAGGGACAATGAGCAGTTCTTC. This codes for CASRGTDRDNEQFF.

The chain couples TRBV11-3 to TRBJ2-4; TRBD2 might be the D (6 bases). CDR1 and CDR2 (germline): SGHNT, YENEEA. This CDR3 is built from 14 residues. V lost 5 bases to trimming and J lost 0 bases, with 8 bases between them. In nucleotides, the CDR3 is TGTGCCAGCAGCACGGGACTAGCCAAAAACATTCAGTACTTC. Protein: CASSTGLAKNIQYF.

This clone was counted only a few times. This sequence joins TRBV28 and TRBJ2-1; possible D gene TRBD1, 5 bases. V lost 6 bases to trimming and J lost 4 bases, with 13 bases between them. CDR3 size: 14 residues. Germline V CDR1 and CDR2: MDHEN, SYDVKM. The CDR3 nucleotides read TGTGCCAGCAGACGAACTGACAGTTACAATGAGCAGTTCTTC. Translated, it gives CASRRTDSYNEQFF.

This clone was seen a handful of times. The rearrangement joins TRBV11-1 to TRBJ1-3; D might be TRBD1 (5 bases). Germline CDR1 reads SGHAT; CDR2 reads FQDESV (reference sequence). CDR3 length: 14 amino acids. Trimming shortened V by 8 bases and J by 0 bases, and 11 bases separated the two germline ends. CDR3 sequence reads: CASAGGSSGNTIYF. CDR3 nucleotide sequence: TGTGCCAGCGCCGGGGGAAGCTCTGGAAACACCATATATTTT.